This TCR beta chain derives from a study of blood T cells in healthy people across ages. In the case of this clonotype: Antigen specificity is unknown.

A second PCR of about 6 to 12 cycles used a sample-barcoded 5' primer and a J-beta primer mix. TCRdb reanalysed the 5' RACE reads using MiXCR and keeps one entry per CDR3 protein. The repertoire has over a million distinct CDR3 sequences, approximately 38% of them found once; the top ten carry 7.9%. Study findings and constraints: Greater diversity and more naive CD4+ cells were seen in long-lived donors than in aged donors.

The sample taken for sequencing was blood. The clonotype comes from a woman between 18 and 29 years old in good health.

CDR3 nucleotides: TGCAGTGCCTCCCTCCGGGGAGACAGGGGGTACACTGAAGCTTTCTTT. Its translation: CSASLRGDRGYTEAFF. V gene TRBV20-1 combines with J gene TRBJ1-1; 9 bases align to TRBD1. CDR1 DFQATT and CDR2 SNEGSKA come from the germline V gene (reference sequence). V shed 6 bases, J shed 3 bases, and the junction held 14 bases outside the gene matches. This CDR3 has 16 amino acids.